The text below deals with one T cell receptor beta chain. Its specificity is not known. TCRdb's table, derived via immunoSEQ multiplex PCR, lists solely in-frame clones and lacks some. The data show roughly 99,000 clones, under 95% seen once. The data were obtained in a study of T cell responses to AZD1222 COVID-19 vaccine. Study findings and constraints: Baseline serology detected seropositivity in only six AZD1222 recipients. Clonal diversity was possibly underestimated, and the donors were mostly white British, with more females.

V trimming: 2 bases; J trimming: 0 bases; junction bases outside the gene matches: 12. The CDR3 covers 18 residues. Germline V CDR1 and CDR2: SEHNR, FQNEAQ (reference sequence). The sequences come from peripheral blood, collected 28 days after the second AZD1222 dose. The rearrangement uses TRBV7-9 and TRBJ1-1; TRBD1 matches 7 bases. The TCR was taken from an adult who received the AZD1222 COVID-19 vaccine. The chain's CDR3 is CASSLLPGQKILNTEAFF. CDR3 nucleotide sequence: TGTGCCAGCAGCTTACTTCCGGGACAGAAAATTCTGAACACTGAAGCTTTCTTT.